This T cell receptor beta chain was captured in a study of blood T cell repertoires in COVID-19. On the study more broadly: PBMCs, B-cell-depleted T cells, or T cells provided the cDNA or gDNA that made up the material.

Cohort 3 donors counted as recovered after two negative PCRs, clearance, or resolved symptoms. This CDR3 is built from 20 residues. Looked up from germline, CDR1 is SGHRS and CDR2 is YFSETQ. Trimming pared 1 base from V and 7 bases from J, leaving 30 bases between. Some clones are missing from TCRdb's copy, which holds only in-frame ones; the method was immunoSEQ multiplex PCR. The data show 200,000 to 300,000 clones, around 89% seen once. The chain uses TRBV5-1 and TRBJ2-1; D perhaps matches TRBD2 (6 bases). The source of this sequence is a young woman who had recovered from COVID-19. The sequenced sample was PBMCs or T cells enriched from blood (not recorded which). The CDR3 spells CASSLFPYQPGTSILNEQFF. CDR3 nucleotides: TGCGCCAGCAGCTTGTTCCCCTATCAACCCGGGACTTCCATTTTGAATGAGCAGTTCTTC.